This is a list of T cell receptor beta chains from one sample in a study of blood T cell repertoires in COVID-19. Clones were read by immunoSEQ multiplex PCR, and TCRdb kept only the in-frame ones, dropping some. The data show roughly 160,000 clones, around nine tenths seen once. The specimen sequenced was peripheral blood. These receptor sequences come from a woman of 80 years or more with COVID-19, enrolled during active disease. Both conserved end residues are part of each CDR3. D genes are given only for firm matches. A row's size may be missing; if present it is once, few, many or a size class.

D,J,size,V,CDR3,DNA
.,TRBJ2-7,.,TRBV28,CASRKQGPYEQYF,TGTGCCAGCAGAAAACAGGGCCCCTACGAGCAGTACTTC
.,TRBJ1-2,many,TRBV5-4,CASSLQGLGGYTF,TGTGCCAGCAGCTTGCAGGGGTTAGGCGGCTACACCTTC
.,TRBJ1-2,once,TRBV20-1,CSAQSYGYTF,TGCAGTGCCCAGTCCTATGGCTACACCTTC
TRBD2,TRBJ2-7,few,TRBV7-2,CASSLGGGLGREEQYF,TGTGCCAGCAGCTTAGGGGGGGGACTGGGTCGCGAAGAGCAGTACTTC
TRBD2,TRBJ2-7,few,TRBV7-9,CASSPGTSMYEQYF,TGTGCCAGCAGCCCCGGGACTAGCATGTACGAGCAGTACTTC
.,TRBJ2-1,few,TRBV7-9,CASSPPAGGTRSSYNEQFF,TGTGCCAGCAGCCCCCCTGCAGGGGGGACCCGAAGCTCCTACAATGAGCAGTTCTTC
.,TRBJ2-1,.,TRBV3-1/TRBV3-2,CASSQVGGNEQFF,TGTGCCAGCAGCCAAGTCGGCGGTAATGAGCAGTTCTTC
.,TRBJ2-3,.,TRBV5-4,CASSPSSDRTDTQYF,TGTGCCAGCTCACCTTCTAGCGATCGCACAGATACGCAGTATTTT
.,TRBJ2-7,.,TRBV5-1,CASSLGGGPYEQYF,TGCGCCAGCAGCTTGGGTGGAGGTCCTTACGAGCAGTACTTC
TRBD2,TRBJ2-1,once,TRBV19,CASSTGTRNNEQFF,TGTGCCAGTAGTACCGGGACTAGGAACAATGAGCAGTTCTTC
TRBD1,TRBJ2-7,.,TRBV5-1,CASSMTGVGTGQYF,TGCGCCAGCAGCATGACAGGGGTGGGGACCGGGCAGTACTTC
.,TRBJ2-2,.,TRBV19,CASSMGRGNGELFF,TGTGCCAGTAGTATGGGCAGGGGTAACGGGGAGCTGTTTTTT
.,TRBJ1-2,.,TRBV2,CASSEEGRGGYTF,TGTGCCAGCAGTGAGGAGGGGCGGGGTGGCTACACCTTC
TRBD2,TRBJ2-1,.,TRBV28,CASKRDSGSNEQFF,TGTGCCAGCAAGAGGGATAGCGGGAGCAATGAGCAGTTCTTC
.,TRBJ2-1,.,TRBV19,CASSITGGELGHEQFF,TGTGCCAGTAGTATAACCGGGGGAGAATTGGGCCATGAGCAGTTCTTC
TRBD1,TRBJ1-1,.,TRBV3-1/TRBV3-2,CASRQGARGTEAFF,TGTGCCAGCAGACAGGGGGCAAGGGGCACTGAAGCTTTCTTT
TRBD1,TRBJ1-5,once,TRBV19,CASSQTGAYSNQPQHF,TGTGCCAGTAGTCAGACAGGGGCCTATAGCAATCAGCCCCAGCATTTT
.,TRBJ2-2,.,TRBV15,CATSRPRGDTGELFF,TGTGCCACCAGCAGGCCCAGGGGAGACACCGGGGAGCTGTTTTTT
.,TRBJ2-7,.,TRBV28,CASSPPGVYEQYF,TGTGCCAGCAGCCCCCCGGGGGTCTACGAGCAGTACTTC
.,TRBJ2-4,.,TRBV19,CASSIKPELAKNIQYF,TGTGCCAGTAGTATAAAACCTGAACTAGCCAAAAACATTCAGTACTTC
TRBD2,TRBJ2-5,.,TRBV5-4,CASSQGTSVRQETQYF,TGTGCCAGCAGCCAAGGGACTAGCGTTCGCCAAGAGACCCAGTACTTC
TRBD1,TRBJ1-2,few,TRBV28,CASKEDRVYGYTF,TGTGCCAGCAAAGAGGACAGGGTTTATGGCTACACCTTC
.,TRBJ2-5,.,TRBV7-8,CASSISAPGETQYF,TGTGCCAGCAGCATTAGCGCGCCGGGGGAGACCCAGTACTTC
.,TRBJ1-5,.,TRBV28,CASGQRIQPQHF,TGTGCCAGCGGACAGAGAATACAGCCCCAGCATTTT
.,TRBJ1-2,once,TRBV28,CASRLSGGSYGYTF,TGTGCCAGCAGACTTAGCGGGGGGTCTTATGGCTACACCTTC
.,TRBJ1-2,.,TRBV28,CASRALNYGYTF,TGTGCCAGCAGAGCCCTTAACTATGGCTACACCTTC
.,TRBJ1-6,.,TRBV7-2,CASSLGGVLASPLHF,TGTGCCAGCAGCTTGGGGGGGGTATTGGCTTCACCCCTCCACTTT
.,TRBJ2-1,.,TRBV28,CASSPMGLASNEQFF,TGTGCCAGCAGTCCGATGGGGCTAGCGAGCAATGAGCAGTTCTTC
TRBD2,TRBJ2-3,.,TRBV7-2,CASSPNLGGRTDTQYF,TGTGCCAGCAGCCCGAACCTGGGCGGGAGGACAGATACGCAGTATTTT
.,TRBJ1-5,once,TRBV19,CASRHGHSNQPQHF,TGTGCCAGTAGACATGGACATAGCAATCAGCCCCAGCATTTT
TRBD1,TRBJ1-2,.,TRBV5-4,CASSLGTGLSGYTF,TGTGCCAGCAGCTTGGGGACAGGGTTGAGCGGCTACACCTTC
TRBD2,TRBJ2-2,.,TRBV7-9,CASSLAGGLAGDGELFF,TGTGCCAGCAGCTTAGCGGGCGGACTAGCGGGAGACGGGGAGCTGTTTTTT
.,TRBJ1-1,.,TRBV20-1,CSAREQVEAFF,TGCAGTGCTAGAGAACAGGTTGAAGCTTTCTTT
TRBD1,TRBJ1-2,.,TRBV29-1,CSVTSGTGALGYTF,TGCAGCGTCACCTCGGGGACAGGTGCCCTTGGCTACACCTTC
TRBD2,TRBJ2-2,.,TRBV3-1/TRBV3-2,CASSPPGLAGVGTGELFF,TGTGCCAGCAGCCCCCCGGGACTAGCGGGAGTCGGCACCGGGGAGCTGTTTTTT
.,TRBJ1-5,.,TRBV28,CASSLMSSNQPQHF,TGTGCCAGCAGTTTAATGAGCAGCAATCAGCCCCAGCATTTT
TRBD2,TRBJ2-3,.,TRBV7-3,CARRAGATDTQYF,TGTGCCAGAAGGGCGGGAGCTACAGATACGCAGTATTTT
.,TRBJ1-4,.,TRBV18,CASSGGEKLFF,TGTGCCAGCTCAGGAGGTGAAAAACTGTTTTTT
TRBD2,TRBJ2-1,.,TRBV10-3,CAISLAGGGGNEQFF,TGTGCCATCAGTCTGGCGGGAGGAGGGGGCAATGAGCAGTTCTTC
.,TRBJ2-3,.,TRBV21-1,CASSKARDRRADTQYF,TGTGCCAGCAGCAAAGCCAGGGACAGACGAGCAGATACGCAGTATTTT
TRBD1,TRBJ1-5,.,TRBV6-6,CASMRGGGMGNQPQHF,TGTGCCAGCATGAGAGGGGGCGGGATGGGCAATCAGCCCCAGCATTTT
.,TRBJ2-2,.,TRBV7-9,CASSFSRGTGELFF,TGTGCCAGCAGCTTCTCTCGGGGGACCGGGGAGCTGTTTTTT
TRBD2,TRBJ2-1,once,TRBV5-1,CASSLKSGSFYNEQFF,TGCGCCAGCAGCTTAAAAAGCGGGAGCTTCTACAATGAGCAGTTCTTC
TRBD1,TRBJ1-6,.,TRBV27,CASRNRGIAYNSPLHF,TGTGCCAGCAGAAACAGGGGGATCGCCTATAATTCACCCCTCCACTTT
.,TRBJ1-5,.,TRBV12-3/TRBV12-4,CASTLDDNQPQHF,TGTGCCAGCACCCTAGATGACAATCAGCCCCAGCATTTT
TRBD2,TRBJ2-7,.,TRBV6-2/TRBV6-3,CASTYSPSGSSYEQYF,TGTGCCAGCACCTACTCTCCTAGCGGGAGTTCCTACGAGCAGTACTTC
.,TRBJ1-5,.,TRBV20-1,CSASYAGFQHF,TGCAGTGCTAGTTATGCGGGGTTTCAGCATTTT
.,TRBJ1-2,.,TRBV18,CASSPREFNYGYTF,TGTGCCAGCTCACCTCGGGAGTTTAACTATGGCTACACCTTC
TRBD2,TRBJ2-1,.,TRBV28,CASSLGLAGNNEQFF,TGTGCCAGCAGTTTAGGGCTAGCGGGGAACAATGAGCAGTTCTTC
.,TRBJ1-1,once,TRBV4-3,CASSQQLFAGAVGNTEAFF,TGCGCCAGCAGCCAACAACTTTTTGCGGGGGCGGTTGGGAACACTGAAGCTTTCTTT
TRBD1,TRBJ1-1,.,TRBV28,CASSPSDRDEAFF,TGTGCCAGCAGTCCGAGTGACAGGGATGAAGCTTTCTTT
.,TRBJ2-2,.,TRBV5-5,CASSPGLSNTGELFF,TGTGCCAGCAGCCCGGGACTGTCGAACACCGGGGAGCTGTTTTTT
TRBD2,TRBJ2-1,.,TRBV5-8,CASSTRPGLAYNEQFF,TGTGCCAGCAGTACGAGACCGGGACTAGCGTACAATGAGCAGTTCTTC
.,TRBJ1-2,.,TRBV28,CASRVGGPNYGYTF,TGTGCCAGCAGGGTGGGGGGGCCCAACTATGGCTACACCTTC
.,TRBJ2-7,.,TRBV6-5,CASSYKSTVANIEF,TGTGCCAGCAGCTACAAATCGACAGTCGCCAATATTGAATTC
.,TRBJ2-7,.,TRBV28,CASRSSGGQYFYEQYF,TGTGCCAGCAGATCCTCCGGGGGACAGTATTTTTACGAGCAGTACTTC
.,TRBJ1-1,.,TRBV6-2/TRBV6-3,CASSIRLNEAFF,TGTGCCAGCAGTATCCGACTAAACGAAGCTTTCTTT
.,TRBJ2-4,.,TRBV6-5,CASSYEPGNIQYF,TGTGCCAGCAGTTACGAACCCGGGAACATTCAGTACTTC
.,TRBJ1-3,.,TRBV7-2,CASSLAAGPSGNTIYF,TGTGCCAGCAGCTTAGCGGCGGGGCCTTCTGGAAACACCATATATTTT
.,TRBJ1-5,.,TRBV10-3,CAISDNFQPQHF,TGTGCCATCAGTGATAACTTTCAGCCCCAGCATTTT